Listed here are 27 T cell receptor beta chains from one sample, sequenced in a study of regulatory T cells in long-lasting Graves disease. Time point: newly diagnosed GD, antithyroid drugs for less than 3 months. Extracted RNA from PBMCs served as the source of the TCR library. Combining iRepertoire HTBI primers with Arm-PCR of CDR3 regions, the authors built TCR beta libraries. Via MiXCR, TCRdb re-called the multiplex PCR reads, giving one row per CDR3 protein. The sample lists some 460,000 distinct CDR3 sequences; 15% to 20% were seen once. These data also featured in a second study, about T cells in Graves' hyperthyroidism and ophthalmopathy.

Source: peripheral blood mononuclear cells (PBMCs), taken at new diagnosis, from a patient treated with antithyroid drugs. These receptors all come from a man aged 40-50 years with Graves disease.

The chain couples TRBV6-9 to TRBJ2-7, with a tentative D call TRBD2 (5 bases). CDR3 length equals 15 residues. Trimming took 2 bases from V and 7 from J, leaving 18 bases between them. Germline loops: CDR1 MNHGY, CDR2 SVAAGI. The CDR3 reads CASSYKGDSYNEQYF. The CDR3 nucleotides read TGTGCCAGCAGTTATAAGGGAGACTCCTACAATGAGCAGTACTTC.

This clonotype occurred many times. The genes are TRBV18 and TRBJ2-1; D possibly corresponds to TRBD2 (5 bases). Per germline, CDR1 KGHSH and CDR2 LQKENI. Trimming shortened V by 2 bases and J by 1 base, and 9 bases separated the two germline ends. This CDR3 region has 15 residues. The CDR3 DNA follows: TGTGCCAGCTCACCAGTCAGCGGTTCCTACAATGAGCAGTTCTTC. Its translation is CASSPVSGSYNEQFF.

This clonotype was counted many times. The chain couples TRBV24-1 to TRBJ2-1; 9 positions agree with TRBD1. The CDR3 contains 15 residues. Trimming took 5 bases from V and 4 from J; bases not matched to a gene: 5. Germline lookup yields CDR1 KGHDR and CDR2 SFDVKD. The CDR3 spells CATSVRDRVYNEQFF. The DNA for the CDR3 is TGTGCCACCAGTGTTAGGGACAGGGTTTACAATGAGCAGTTCTTC.

This clonotype was detected many times. The chain uses TRBV9 and TRBJ2-7, with 8 bases aligning to TRBD2. Germline V CDR1 and CDR2: SGDLS, YYNGEE. The ends lost 4 bases at V and 5 bases at J; junction bases unmatched: 11. This CDR3 comprises 15 residues. CDR3 protein: CASSRGTSGRNEQYF. The CDR3, as DNA: TGTGCCAGCAGCCGCGGGACTAGTGGAAGGAACGAGCAGTACTTC. The entire variable domain, with the rest obtained from reference TRBV9 and TRBJ2-7, is as follows: DSGVTQTPKHLITATGQRVTLRCSPRSGDLSVYWYQQSLDQGLQFLIQYYNGEERAKGNILERFSAQQFPDLHSELNLSSLELGDSALYFCASSRGTSGRNEQYFGPGTRLTVT.

As for this clonotype: A much larger clone is a single base away; this may be a read error. The genes are TRBV30 and TRBJ2-1; no definite D call. The V end was cut by 5 bases, the J end by 10 bases, with 15 bases between. This CDR3 has 12 residues. Germline assignment: CDR1 GTSNPN and CDR2 SVGIG (reference sequence). The CDR3 DNA reads as TGTGCCTGGGCCACCGGACGCTACGAGCAGTTCTTC. Encoded protein: CAWATGRYEQFF. The full variable domain, its missing parts supplied by reference TRBV30 and TRBJ2-1, is SQTIHQWPATLVQPVGSPLSLECTVEGTSNPNLYWYRQAAGRGLQLLFYSVGIGQISSEVPQNLSASRPQDRQFILSSKKLLLSDSGFYLCAWATGRYEQFFGPGTRLTVL.

This clonotype was recorded many times. V usage is TRBV7-2 and J usage is TRBJ2-7; 7 bases match TRBD1. This CDR3 region has 14 residues. Germline CDR1 reads SGHTA; CDR2 reads FQGNSA. V dropped 5 bases and J dropped 6; count of bases not matched to a gene: 10. In DNA form, the CDR3 reads TGTGCCAGCAGCCAGAGGACAGGAGCAGCCGAGCAGTACTTC. Encoded protein: CASSQRTGAAEQYF.

In its sample, this clonotype was seen many times. CDR3 loop: CASSLLPPEEYNEQFF. In nucleotides, the CDR3 is TGTGCCAGCAGCTTACTACCCCCGGAGGAATACAATGAGCAGTTCTTC. The rearrangement links TRBV11-3 to TRBJ2-1; possible D gene TRBD2, 5 bases. Germline V gene lookup returns CDR1 SGHNT and CDR2 YENEEA. The V gene lost 2 bases and the J gene lost 4 bases, with 15 bases spanning the gap. This CDR3 has 16 amino acids.

Ten or more counts support this clonotype. One junction end does not reproduce the germline sequence, and a read error may be involved. The chain has TRBV5-1 and TRBJ2-3, with 11 nucleotides matching TRBD1. The CDR3 runs to 14 residues. The germline V gene encodes CDR1 SGHRS and CDR2 YFSETQ. This CDR3 is CASSSGTGGDTQYF. In nucleotides, the CDR3 is TGTGCCAGCAGCTCGGGGACAGGGGGGGATACGCAGTATTTT.

This clonotype was observed many times. This rearrangement joins TRBV3-1 to TRBJ2-1, with TRBD2 matching over 11 bases. The CDR3 consists of 16 residues. With V trimmed by 1 base and J by 8 bases, 7 bases remained unmatched. The germline gives CDR1 LGHDT, CDR2 YNNKEL (reference sequence). The CDR3 spells CASSQGLAGGVDEQFF. The CDR3 DNA reads as TGTGCCAGCAGCCAAGGTCTAGCGGGAGGAGTAGATGAGCAGTTCTTC.

Points on this clonotype: With a much larger clone just one base away, this may be a read error. V is TRBV6-2 or TRBV6-3 and J is TRBJ1-4, with a weak D call TRBD1 (6 bases). This CDR3 contains 13 residues. The V end was cut by 10 bases, the J end by 10 bases, with 19 bases between. From germline, CDR1 is MNHEY and CDR2 SVGEGT. This CDR3 reads CANRVQDPGKLFF. The CDR3 DNA follows: TGTGCCAACAGGGTACAGGACCCCGGAAAACTGTTTTTT.

The CDR3 sequence: CASGPGTDYEQYF. The DNA of the CDR3 is TGTGCTAGTGGTCCCGGGACCGACTACGAGCAGTACTTC. The genes are TRBV12-5 and TRBJ2-7; D possibly uses TRBD1 or TRBD2 (5 bases each). V lost 5 bases and J 3 bases, leaving 11 bases between the germline ends. The CDR3 is 13 residues long. Germline values: CDR1 LGHNT, CDR2 FRNRAP. Full variable domain (outside the CDR3, taken from reference TRBV12-5 and TRBJ2-7): DARVTQTPRHKVTEMGQEVTMRCQPILGHNTVFWYRQTMMQGLELLAYFRNRAPLDDSGMPKDRFSAEMPDATLATLKIQPSEPRDSAVYFCASGPGTDYEQYFGPGTRLTVT.

This clonotype was counted at least ten times. The chain couples TRBV2 to TRBJ2-1, with no clear D. The CDR3 is made up of 14 amino acids. Trimming stripped 7 bases from V and 0 bases from J, with 10 bases between. Germline CDR1 is SNHLY and CDR2 is FYNNEI. The CDR3 region has the DNA TGTGCCAGCACTGGCCGGAGCTCCTACAATGAGCAGTTCTTC. Amino acid sequence: CASTGRSSYNEQFF.

Turning to this clonotype: One base away lies a much larger clone, so this may be a sequencing read error. This chain links TRBV20-1 with TRBJ2-7; no definite D call. The V and J ends lost 3 bases and 7 bases respectively, with 10 bases between them. In germline, CDR1 is DFQATT, CDR2 SNEGSKA (reference sequence). CDR3 size: 11 residues. The CDR3 region has the DNA TGCAGTGCTAGCGTCCTCAATGAGCAGTACTTC. Its protein product is CSASVLNEQYF.

This clonotype was seen only a few times. This sequence joins TRBV9 and TRBJ2-1, with D tentatively TRBD1 (6 bases). Germline V CDR1 and CDR2: SGDLS, YYNGEE. The CDR3 contains 15 residues. Trimming took 0 bases from V and 7 from J, leaving 14 bases between them. The CDR3 loop is CASSVGQGWGNEQFF. CDR3 nucleotide sequence: TGTGCCAGCAGCGTAGGTCAGGGGTGGGGTAATGAGCAGTTCTTC. The full variable domain, rest sourced from reference TRBV9 and TRBJ2-1, is DSGVTQTPKHLITATGQRVTLRCSPRSGDLSVYWYQQSLDQGLQFLIQYYNGEERAKGNILERFSAQQFPDLHSELNLSSLELGDSALYFCASSVGQGWGNEQFFGPGTRLTVL.

This clonotype was picked up many times. J is TRBJ2-1 and V is TRBV9; 12 bases agree with TRBD2. The J call may be faulty, since TRBJ2-5 better matches the DNA end. This CDR3 is built from 16 residues. CDR1 is SGDLS, CDR2 YYNGEE, per germline. The CDR3 region has the DNA TGTGCCAGCAGCGTAGGGGTGACTAGCGGGAGTGAGACCCAGTACTTC. It specifies CASSVGVTSGSETQYF.

This clonotype has a count of ten or more. The rearrangement joins TRBV15 to TRBJ2-7; 10 bases map to TRBD2. The V segment lost 7 bases and the J segment 3 bases; nucleotides outside the gene matches: 3. CDR3 length equals 13 residues. Germline CDR1 and CDR2: LNHNV and YYDKDF (reference sequence). This chain's CDR3 is CATKPSGSYEQYF. CDR3 DNA sequence: TGTGCCACCAAGCCTAGCGGGAGCTACGAGCAGTACTTC.

In its sample, this clonotype was seen many times. This sequence joins TRBV20-1 and TRBJ1-1; D possibly corresponds to TRBD1 (6 bases). Germline CDR1 reads DFQATT; CDR2 reads SNEGSKA (reference sequence). Trimming took off 4 bases at V and 5 bases at J, with 17 bases between the two ends. The CDR3 extends over 14 amino acids. Here the CDR3 DNA reads TGCAGTGCTATCATTTCAGGGGTTTGGACTGAAGCTTTCTTT. The encoded protein is CSAIISGVWTEAFF.

This clonotype was counted ten times or more. This rearrangement joins TRBV30 to TRBJ2-5; TRBD2 agrees at 11 bases. The germline V gene encodes CDR1 GTSNPN and CDR2 SVGIG (reference sequence). V was pared by 3 bases and J by 4 bases, with 1 base of the junction left unmatched. This CDR3 contains 13 residues. The CDR3 DNA is TGTGCCTGGAGCCTAGCGGGAGGAGAGACCCAGTACTTC. The encoded protein is CAWSLAGGETQYF.

The sample holds many counts of this clonotype. V is TRBV11-3 and J is TRBJ2-1, with D possibly TRBD2 on 5 matching bases. The V and J ends lost 0 bases and 3 bases respectively, with 9 bases between them. The CDR3 is 15 amino acids. Looked up from germline, CDR1 is SGHNT and CDR2 is YENEEA. The CDR3 sequence is CASSLEAERYNEQFF. CDR3 DNA: TGTGCCAGCAGCTTAGAAGCGGAGCGCTACAATGAGCAGTTCTTC.

Notes on this clonotype: A far larger clone is off by one base, so a read error is likely. The chain employs TRBV6-1 and TRBJ1-1; perhaps TRBD1 as D (6 bases). Trimming stripped 8 bases from V and 4 bases from J, with 14 bases between. Per the germline V gene, CDR1 is MNHNS and CDR2 is SASEGT. CDR3 length: 13 residues. CDR3 residues: CASGGGRGTEAFF. For the CDR3, the DNA is TGTGCCAGCGGGGGGGGGCGCGGCACTGAAGCTTTCTTT.

This clonotype occurred a few times. The V call is TRBV10-3, the J call TRBJ1-1, with a weak D call TRBD1 (5 bases). The CDR3 has 15 residues. Trimming pared 10 bases from V and 5 bases from J, leaving 23 bases between. The germline V gene has CDR1 ENHRY and CDR2 SYGVKD. The CDR3: CATAMGTSGRTEAFF. As DNA, the CDR3 is TGTGCCACTGCTATGGGGACGAGTGGCCGGACTGAAGCTTTCTTT.

In this sample, this clonotype turned up many times. V gene TRBV28 combines with J gene TRBJ2-7; D call uncertain. From germline, CDR1 is MDHEN and CDR2 SYDVKM. The CDR3 totals 13 residues. V lost 0 bases and J 6 bases, leaving 9 bases between the germline ends. The CDR3 is CASSLWSSGEQYF. CDR3 bases: TGTGCCAGCAGTTTATGGAGTTCCGGCGAGCAGTACTTC.

In its sample, this clonotype was seen many times. V is TRBV6-1 and J is TRBJ2-5, with TRBD2 identical over 11 bases. The V gene end was trimmed by 8 bases and the J gene end by 4 bases; junction bases not matched to a gene: 3. The CDR3 runs 13 residues. CDR1 MNHNS and CDR2 SASEGT come from the germline V gene. CDR3 protein: CASLLAGAETQYF. The DNA for the CDR3 is TGTGCCAGCCTACTAGCGGGAGCAGAGACCCAGTACTTC.

There are many counts of this clonotype. The rearrangement links TRBV11-2 to TRBJ2-7, with 7 nucleotides matching TRBD1. This CDR3 comprises 15 residues. V was clipped by 2 bases and J by 7 bases; unmatched bases: 11. The germline CDR1 and CDR2 sequences are SGHAT and FQNNGV. CDR3 bases: TGTGCCAGCAGCTTATTACAGGGGCCGGTTGGAGAGCAGTACTTC. It specifies CASSLLQGPVGEQYF. The full variable domain, its missing parts supplied by reference TRBV11-2 and TRBJ2-7, is EAGVAQSPRYKIIEKRQSVAFWCNPISGHATLYWYQQILGQGPKLLIQFQNNGVVDDSQLPKDRFSAERLKGVDSTLKIQPAKLEDSAVYLCASSLLQGPVGEQYFGPGTRLTVT.

This clonotype came up a few times. The gene calls are TRBV28 and TRBJ1-2, with D tentatively TRBD1 (5 bases). There are 12 residues in the CDR3. Germline assignment: CDR1 MDHEN and CDR2 SYDVKM. V lost 6 bases, J lost 7 bases, and 12 bases lay in between. The chain's CDR3 is CASRPHGGGYTF. Written as DNA, the CDR3 is TGTGCCAGCAGGCCCCATGGGGGTGGCTACACCTTC.

This clonotype was counted between two and nine times. This rearrangement joins TRBV5-1 to TRBJ2-1; 9 bases line up with TRBD2. The germline CDR1 and CDR2 sequences are SGHRS and YFSETQ. The CDR3 has 18 amino acids. V was clipped by 0 bases and J by 4 bases; unmatched bases: 11. CDR3 bases: TGCGCCAGCAGCTTGGGTCGGACTAGCGCAGCAATATACAATGAGCAGTTCTTC. It codes for CASSLGRTSAAIYNEQFF.

The genes are TRBV12-3 or TRBV12-4 and TRBJ2-1; no reliable D call. This CDR3 contains 13 residues. Trimming took off 6 bases at V and 10 bases at J, with 16 bases between the two ends. The CDR3 is CASSRDVVGEQFF. DNA of the CDR3: TGTGCCAGCAGCCGAGACGTAGTAGGGGAGCAGTTCTTC.